This entry describes one TCR beta chain. This specimen comes from a study of blood T cell repertoires in COVID-19. The CDR3 is 16 amino acids. With V trimmed by 4 bases and J by 4 bases, 9 bases remained unmatched. Germline CDR1 and CDR2: SGHAT and FQNNGV. Study processing details: The authors estimated nucleated cell counts from reference gene primer amplification. Clones were sequenced by immunoSEQ multiplex PCR, and TCRdb holds only the in-frame ones, with some missing. V, J and clone size derive from that table, while D and trimming were established from the DNA sequence. This table has more than 200,000 clones, nearly 90% appearing once.

Sequenced: peripheral blood. The TCR was taken from a woman aged 40-49 years who had recovered from COVID-19. The chain recombines TRBV11-2 with TRBJ2-7, with 11 bases aligning to TRBD2. The CDR3 loop reads CASSSLAGGPVYEQYF. In DNA, the CDR3 is TGTGCCAGCAGCTCGTTAGCGGGAGGGCCTGTTTACGAGCAGTACTTC.